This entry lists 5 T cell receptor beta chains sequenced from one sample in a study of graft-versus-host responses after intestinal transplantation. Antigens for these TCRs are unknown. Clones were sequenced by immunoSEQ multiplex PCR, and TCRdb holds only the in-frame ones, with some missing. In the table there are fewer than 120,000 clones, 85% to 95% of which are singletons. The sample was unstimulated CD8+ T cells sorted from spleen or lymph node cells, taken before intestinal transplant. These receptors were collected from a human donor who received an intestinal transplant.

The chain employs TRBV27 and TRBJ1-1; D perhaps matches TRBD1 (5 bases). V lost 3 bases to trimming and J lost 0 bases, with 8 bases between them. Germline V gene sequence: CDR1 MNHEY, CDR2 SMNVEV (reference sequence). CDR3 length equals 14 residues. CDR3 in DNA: TGTGCCAGCAGTTTTCAGGGTATGAACACTGAAGCTTTCTTT. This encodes CASSFQGMNTEAFF.

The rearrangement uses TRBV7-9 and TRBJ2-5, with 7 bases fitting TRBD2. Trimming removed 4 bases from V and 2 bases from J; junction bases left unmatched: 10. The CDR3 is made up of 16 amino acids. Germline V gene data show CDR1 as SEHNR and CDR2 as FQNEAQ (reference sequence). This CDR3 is CASSSGSSGTQETQYF. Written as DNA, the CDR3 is TGTGCCAGCAGCTCGGGTTCGAGCGGGACGCAAGAGACCCAGTACTTC. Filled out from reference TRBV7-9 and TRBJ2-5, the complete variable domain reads DTGVSQNPRHKITKRGQNVTFRCDPISEHNRLYWYRQTLGQGPEFLTYFQNEAQLEKSRLLSDRFSAERPKGSFSTLEIQRTEQGDSAMYLCASSSGSSGTQETQYFGPGTRLLVL.

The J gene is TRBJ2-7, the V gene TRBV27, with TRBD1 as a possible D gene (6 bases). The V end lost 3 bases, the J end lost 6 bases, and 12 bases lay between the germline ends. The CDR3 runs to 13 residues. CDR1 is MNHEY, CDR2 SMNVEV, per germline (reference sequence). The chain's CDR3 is CASSLAGQFEQYF. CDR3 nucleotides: TGTGCCAGCAGTTTGGCCGGACAGTTCGAGCAGTACTTC.

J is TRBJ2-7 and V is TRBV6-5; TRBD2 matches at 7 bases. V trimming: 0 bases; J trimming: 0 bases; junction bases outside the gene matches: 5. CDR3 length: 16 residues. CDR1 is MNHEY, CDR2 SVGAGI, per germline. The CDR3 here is CASSYSGGSSSYEQYF. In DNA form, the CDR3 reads TGTGCCAGCAGTTACTCGGGCGGGAGTTCCTCCTACGAGCAGTACTTC.

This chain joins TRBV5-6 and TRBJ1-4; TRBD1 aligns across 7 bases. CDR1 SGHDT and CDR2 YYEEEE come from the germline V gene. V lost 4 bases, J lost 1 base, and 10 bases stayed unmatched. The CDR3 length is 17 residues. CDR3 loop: CASSRQGNHRTNEKLFF. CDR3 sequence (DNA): TGTGCCAGCAGCCGACAGGGTAACCATCGAACTAATGAAAAACTGTTTTTT.